Each of the 14 T cell receptor beta chains below was sequenced from the same sample in a study of T cells in Graves' hyperthyroidism and ophthalmopathy. Template material for amplifying TCR beta CDR3 regions consisted of RNA transcripts. The HTBI primer set drove a first-round RT-PCR of the TCR CDR3. One entry per CDR3 protein results from TCRdb running MiXCR on the multiplex PCR reads. The data contain about 110,000 distinct CDR3 sequences, roughly 15% of them singletons. The sequenced sample was blood. Source of these receptors: a woman aged 45-60 years with Graves' hyperthyroidism.

This clonotype was counted ten times or more. The rearrangement joins TRBV11-3 to TRBJ2-1, with D possibly matching TRBD2 (5 bases). V lost 4 bases and J lost 6, with 16 bases in between. CDR3 size: 15 residues. Per germline, CDR1 SGHNT and CDR2 YENEEA. The CDR3 DNA sequence: TGTGCCAGCAGCTCCGGGCTAGCCGCAGCCAATGAGCAGTTCTTC. This gives the protein CASSSGLAAANEQFF.

This clonotype appeared a single time. The gene calls are TRBV28 and TRBJ2-7; 10 bases line up with TRBD1. CDR1 is MDHEN, CDR2 SYDVKM, per germline. The V and J ends lost 5 bases and 5 bases, in that order; junction bases with no gene match: 9. There are 15 residues in the CDR3. DNA for the CDR3: TGTGCCAGCAGTCCTTCAGGACAGGGGGATAACGAGCAGTACTTC. Amino acid sequence: CASSPSGQGDNEQYF.

This clonotype has at least ten counts. The rearrangement uses TRBV27 and TRBJ2-4; no definite D call. Germline-derived CDR1 and CDR2 are MNHEY and SMNVEV (reference sequence). Trimming removed 6 bases at V and 2 bases at J, with 17 bases between. This CDR3 is 16 amino acids long. The CDR3 DNA follows: TGTGCCAGCAGCCGAGAGGATCCAGGCTCCAAAAACATTCAGTACTTC. Protein: CASSREDPGSKNIQYF.

In this sample, this clonotype turned up many times. The chain links TRBV20-1 to TRBJ2-2; 9 bases align to TRBD2. V shed 4 bases and J 4 bases; nucleotides not matched to a gene: 7. Germline CDR1 and CDR2: DFQATT and SNEGSKA (reference sequence). This CDR3 contains 15 residues. DNA of the CDR3: TGCAGTGCTAAGGAACTAGCGGGCGCCACCGGGGAGCTGTTTTTT. Its translation is CSAKELAGATGELFF.

This clonotype was seen ten or more times. Given a much more abundant clone one base away, this may be a read error. DNA of the CDR3: TGTGCCAGCAGTCCGAGGACTAGCGGGGGCCCTAACAATGAGCAGTTCTTC. Amino acids: CASSPRTSGGPNNEQFF. The genes are TRBV12-3 or TRBV12-4 and TRBJ2-1; 13 nucleotides align to TRBD2. CDR3 length: 17 amino acids. Unmatched junction bases numbered 9, after V lost 5 bases and J lost 5 bases.

This clonotype has ten or more counts. The chain couples TRBV28 to TRBJ1-2; D ambiguous. The CDR3 is 14 amino acids. With 2 bases removed from V and 4 bases from J, the gap between germline ends came to 11 bases. Germline CDR1 reads MDHEN; CDR2 reads SYDVKM. The CDR3 sequence: CASSLRPGGYGYTF. The CDR3, as DNA: TGTGCCAGCAGTTTACGGCCCGGAGGCTATGGCTACACCTTC.

In this sample, this clonotype turned up many times. The chain couples TRBV28 to TRBJ2-1; D remains ambiguous. Trimming removed 3 bases from V and 12 bases from J, with 12 bases in between. Germline lookup yields CDR1 MDHEN and CDR2 SYDVKM. CDR3 length: 12 amino acids. As DNA, the CDR3 is TGTGCCAGCAGTTTTGAAAAAAGGTTGCAGTTCTTC. It is translated as CASSFEKRLQFF.

This clonotype was detected many times. The chain employs TRBV2 and TRBJ2-5; D possibly uses TRBD1 or TRBD2 (5 bases each). Germline loops: CDR1 SNHLY, CDR2 FYNNEI. The CDR3 consists of 14 residues. V lost 6 bases, J lost 5 bases, and 16 bases lay in between. CDR3 sequence reads: CASRKGPEDETQYF. CDR3 in DNA: TGTGCCAGCAGGAAGGGACCAGAGGACGAGACCCAGTACTTC.

This clonotype was seen many times. The rearrangement joins TRBV6-2 or TRBV6-3 to TRBJ1-1; D is undetermined. The CDR3 is 15 residues long. The germline gives CDR1 MNHEY, CDR2 SVGEGT. Trimming removed 5 bases from V and 4 bases from J, with 17 bases in between. CDR3 residues: CASSPRGGSSTEAFF. The CDR3 DNA is TGTGCCAGCAGTCCCCGAGGTGGTTCGAGCACTGAAGCTTTCTTT.

This clonotype was seen at least ten times. In nucleotides, the CDR3 is TGCGCCAGCAGCTACAATGGGGGGTCGAACACTGAAGCTTTCTTT. As protein: CASSYNGGSNTEAFF. J is TRBJ1-1 and V is TRBV5-1; D may be TRBD1 (5 bases). Germline-derived CDR1 and CDR2 are SGHRS and YFSETQ. The germline V and J ends were trimmed by 3 bases and 1 base, with 13 bases remaining between them. The CDR3 loop spans 15 amino acids. The full variable domain, with the rest looked up from reference TRBV5-1 and TRBJ1-1, is KAGVTQTPRYLIKTRGQQVTLSCSPISGHRSVSWYQQTPGQGLQFLFEYFSETQRNKGNFPGRFSGRQFSNSRSEMNVSTLELGDSALYLCASSYNGGSNTEAFFGQGTRLTVV.

This clonotype was seen repeatedly, ten times or more. The chain's CDR3 is CASSRGPGTEAFF. The CDR3 nucleotides read TGTGCCAGCAGCCGGGGGCCGGGCACTGAAGCTTTCTTT. V gene TRBV7-3 combines with J gene TRBJ1-1, with a tentative D call TRBD1 (6 bases). The germline gives CDR1 SGHTA, CDR2 FQGTGA. This CDR3 is 13 amino acids long. Trimming removed 5 bases at V and 4 bases at J, with 11 bases between.

This clonotype was counted at least ten times. The V gene is TRBV3-1, the J gene TRBJ2-5; 8 positions agree with TRBD2. V lost 5 bases to trimming and J lost 5 bases; unmatched junction nucleotides: 10. The germline V gene encodes CDR1 LGHDT and CDR2 YNNKEL (reference sequence). This CDR3 contains 15 residues. The CDR3 region is CASSGTRRGGETQYF. In DNA form, the CDR3 reads TGTGCCAGCAGCGGGACTAGGAGGGGTGGGGAGACCCAGTACTTC.

This chain connects TRBV28 to TRBJ2-7; 8 bases are a match to TRBD2. The CDR3 has 14 amino acids. Germline CDR1 MDHEN, CDR2 SYDVKM. Unmatched junction bases numbered 1, after V lost 3 bases and J lost 0 bases. This CDR3 reads CASSFRGGSYEQYV. CDR3 sequence (DNA): TGTGCCAGCAGTTTCCGGGGGGGCTCCTACGAGCAGTACGTC.

The chain has TRBV28 and TRBJ2-7, with D possibly being TRBD1 (7 bases). CDR1 and CDR2 (germline): MDHEN, SYDVKM. V lost 6 bases to trimming and J lost 4 bases, with 31 bases between them. This CDR3 is built from 19 residues. CDR3 in DNA: TGTGCCAGCAGGGCCCAGGGGGGAGTAAGGGGGCTCCACAATTACGAGCAGTACTTC. Protein sequence: CASRAQGGVRGLHNYEQYF.